This TCR beta chain was sequenced in a study of cytomegalovirus exposure and HLA in healthy donors. Whole-study findings and limits: TCR clusters originating in the first cohort tended to co-occur in the roughly 110 validation repertoires, according to a later analysis. Altogether, 150 to 200 TCR beta chains were recorded as cytomegalovirus-associated.

Produced via immunoSEQ multiplex PCR; TCRdb's table is partial and in-frame only. The data show fewer than 100,000 clones, with roughly 93% seen just once and around 2.1% held by the top ten. The junction had 16 bases not matched to a gene; V was cut back by 6 bases and J by 7 bases. The CDR3 loop spans 16 amino acids. CDR1 is MNHNY, CDR2 SVGAGI, per germline (reference sequence). Of note for this clone: Its specificity is not known.

Sequencing input: PBMCs. This chain joins TRBV6-6 and TRBJ1-1; 8 bases align to TRBD1. This TCR was sampled from a man in his thirties or forties in good health and CMV-seronegative. The CDR3 sequence: CASRSDRVEGYGEAFF. CDR3 coding DNA: TGTGCCAGCAGATCGGACAGGGTAGAGGGGTACGGTGAAGCTTTCTTT.